This entry is about one TCR beta chain. As yet, its antigen is unknown. ViraFEST assay sequencing came after antigen-specific CD4+ T cells were expanded with viral peptide pools. The culture ran for approximately nine days before CD4+ T cells were isolated. Vaccinated recipients, who were negative for nucleocapsid antibodies, had no history of SARS-CoV-2 infection. A few million PBMC per well received 9 to 10 IU/ml IL-2 and about 10 ug/ml peptides in culture. Days 3 and 7 saw half the medium replaced with IL-2 medium. This entry comes from a study of vaccination effects on CD4 cells after COVID-19. Sequencing was performed with immunoSEQ multiplex PCR; in TCRdb, only in-frame clones are kept and a portion is missing. The sample records about 24,000 clones, approximately 71% being singletons. Germline lookup yields CDR1 SGHDN and CDR2 FVKESK. The CDR3 loop spans 14 amino acids. The V segment lost 1 base and the J segment 9 bases; nucleotides outside the gene matches: 6.

General study findings and limits: By a late point after vaccination, infection- and vaccine-induced clones had shrunk markedly through clonal contraction. Missing from the study were early post-infection timepoints, and its convalescent patients were few.

The material sequenced was CD4+ T cells from PBMCs cultured with HCoV-OC43 spike peptides, taken before COVID-19 vaccination. Subset described: HCoV-OC43 spike overlapping peptide pool stimulation. The chain employs TRBV14 and TRBJ2-1; TRBD1 agrees at 7 bases. The sequence came from a human donor who received a COVID-19 vaccine. The CDR3 DNA reads as TGTGCCAGCAGCCAAGTAGCAGGGGGATTTGAGCAGTTCTTC. Its protein is CASSQVAGGFEQFF. Full variable domain (remainder filled in from reference TRBV14 and TRBJ2-1): EAGVTQFPSHSVIEKGQTVTLRCDPISGHDNLYWYRRVMGKEIKFLLHFVKESKQDESGMPNNRFLAERTGGTYSTLKVQPAELEDSGVYFCASSQVAGGFEQFFGPGTRLTVL.